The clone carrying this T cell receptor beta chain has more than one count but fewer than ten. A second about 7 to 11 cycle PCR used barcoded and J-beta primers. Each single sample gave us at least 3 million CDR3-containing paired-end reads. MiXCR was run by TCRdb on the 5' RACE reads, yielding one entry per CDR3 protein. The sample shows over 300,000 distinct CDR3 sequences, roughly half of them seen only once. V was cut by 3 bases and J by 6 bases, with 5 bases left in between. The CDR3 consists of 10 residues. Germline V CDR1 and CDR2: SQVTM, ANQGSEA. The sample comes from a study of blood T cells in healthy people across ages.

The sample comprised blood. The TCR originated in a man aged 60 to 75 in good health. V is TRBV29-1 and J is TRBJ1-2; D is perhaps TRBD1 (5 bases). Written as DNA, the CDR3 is TGCAGCGTTGACAGGGATGGCTACACCTTC. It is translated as CSVDRDGYTF.